This T cell receptor (beta chain) was recorded in a study of cytomegalovirus exposure and HLA in healthy donors. The repertoire was sequenced with immunoSEQ multiplex PCR; TCRdb's copy has only in-frame clones and lacks some. The table records under 75,000 clones, nearly 95% of them present only once. The CDR3 extends over 14 amino acids. The germline CDR1 and CDR2 sequences are MRHNA and SNTAGT. V lost 4 bases to trimming and J lost 4 bases, with 12 bases between them. The V gene is TRBV6-4, the J gene TRBJ2-3, with no clear D. The sample taken for sequencing was PBMCs. The source is a man in his late teens or twenties in good health and CMV-seropositive. The CDR3 DNA reads TGTGCCAGCAGTGTCAGGCCCTCCGCAGATACGCAGTATTTT. Amino acid sequence: CASSVRPSADTQYF.